These 29 T cell receptor beta chains originate from one sample sequenced in a study of identical twins. TCRdb ran MiXCR on the 5' RACE reads and lists one entry per CDR3 protein. The table lists roughly 630,000 distinct CDR3 sequences, about 7.1% of them singletons, with 1.6% in the top ten. These data also featured in a second study, about yellow fever vaccine responses in identical twins.

What was sequenced was PBMCs. The receptors here all came from a woman under 30 in good health.

In this sample, this clonotype turned up many times. The chain has TRBV12-3 or TRBV12-4 and TRBJ2-7; D may be TRBD2 (6 bases). V was cut by 3 bases and J by 0 bases, with 12 bases left in between. The CDR3 is 15 amino acids. DNA for the CDR3: TGTGCCAGCAGTTTGGGGGGTCACAGCTCCTACGAGCAGTACGTC. The encoded protein is CASSLGGHSSYEQYV.

This clonotype has ten or more counts. This chain uses TRBV2 with TRBJ2-2, with TRBD1 matching 9 bases. V lost 7 bases, J lost 5 bases, and 5 bases stayed unmatched. Germline assignment: CDR1 SNHLY and CDR2 FYNNEI. The CDR3 is 14 residues long. This chain's CDR3 is CASTRDRVTGELFF. The CDR3, as DNA: TGTGCCAGCACGCGGGACAGGGTAACCGGGGAGCTGTTTTTT. The whole variable domain, filled in from reference TRBV2 and TRBJ2-2, reads EPEVTQTPSHQVTQMGQEVILRCVPISNHLYFYWYRQILGQKVEFLVSFYNNEISEKSEIFDDQFSVERPDGSNFTLKIRSTKLEDSAMYFCASTRDRVTGELFFGEGSRLTVL.

A few counts support this clonotype. The rearrangement links TRBV28 to TRBJ2-1; 7 positions agree with TRBD2. Germline trimming cut 5 bases from V and 2 bases from J; bases unmatched to any gene: 6. The CDR3 has 15 amino acids. CDR1 is MDHEN and CDR2 is SYDVKM in the germline V gene. The CDR3 here is CASSTWTRTYNEQFF. The CDR3 DNA follows: TGTGCCAGCAGTACCTGGACTAGAACCTACAATGAGCAGTTCTTC.

This clonotype turned up a few times. The genes are TRBV7-9 and TRBJ1-1; 10 positions agree with TRBD1. Germline assignment: CDR1 SEHNR and CDR2 FQNEAQ (reference sequence). The J segment lost 5 bases and the V segment lost 6 bases, leaving 9 bases of the junction unmatched. The CDR3 is 15 amino acids. Here the CDR3 reads CASRLRQGAITEAFF. The DNA for the CDR3 is TGTGCCAGCAGACTTAGACAGGGGGCGATAACTGAAGCTTTCTTT.

In its sample, this clonotype was seen a few times. The CDR3 bases are TGCGCCAGCAGCTTGGTGCTCCAAACTTATGGTTCACCCCTCCACTTT. It encodes CASSLVLQTYGSPLHF. This sequence joins TRBV5-1 and TRBJ1-6; D not certain. CDR1 SGHRS and CDR2 YFSETQ come from the germline V gene. CDR3 size: 16 residues. V shed 0 bases and J shed 9 bases, with 16 bases lying between them.

This clonotype was detected only a few times. This sequence joins TRBV12-5 and TRBJ2-1, with D uncertain. Germline-derived CDR1 and CDR2 are LGHNT and FRNRAP. The CDR3 runs to 14 residues. Trimming stripped 7 bases from V and 3 bases from J, with 13 bases between. The CDR3: CASAPPAGYNEQFF. CDR3 sequence (DNA): TGTGCTAGTGCCCCCCCGGCAGGCTACAATGAGCAGTTCTTC.

This clonotype has at least ten counts. This sequence joins TRBV24-1 and TRBJ1-1, with a possible D match to TRBD1 (5 bases). V dropped 5 bases and J dropped 1 base, with 10 bases sitting between them. This CDR3 has 14 residues. Germline CDR1 is KGHDR and CDR2 is SFDVKD. This CDR3 is CATSATDRNTEAFF. The CDR3 coding sequence is TGTGCCACCAGTGCTACAGACAGGAACACTGAAGCTTTCTTT.

Only a few counts were recorded for this clonotype. The chain links TRBV15 to TRBJ2-5; D is ambiguous. Germline CDR1 LNHNV, CDR2 YYDKDF (reference sequence). Trimming removed 8 bases from V and 5 bases from J, with 12 bases in between. There are 12 residues in the CDR3. CDR3 amino acids: CATLDARETQYF. The CDR3, as DNA: TGTGCCACCCTTGATGCGAGGGAGACCCAGTACTTC. The full variable domain, completed using reference TRBV15 and TRBJ2-5, is DAMVIQNPRYQVTQFGKPVTLSCSQTLNHNVMYWYQQKSSQAPKLLFHYYDKDFNNEADTPDNFQSRRPNTSFCFLDIRSPGLGDTAMYLCATLDARETQYFGPGTRLLVL.

This clonotype was seen a handful of times. The chain is built from TRBV20-1 and TRBJ2-5; 7 bases match TRBD2. Germline CDR1 DFQATT, CDR2 SNEGSKA (reference sequence). The V and J ends lost 2 bases and 5 bases, in that order; junction bases with no gene match: 8. CDR3 length equals 14 residues. The CDR3 coding sequence is TGCAGTGCTAGACGACTAGCAGGAGGGGAGACCCAGTACTTC. It yields the protein CSARRLAGGETQYF.

The rearrangement joins TRBV12-3 or TRBV12-4 to TRBJ1-1, with D tentatively TRBD1 (5 bases). V was pared by 2 bases and J by 5 bases, with 12 bases between. The CDR3 runs to 14 residues. The DNA of the CDR3 is TGTGCCAGCAGTTTACAGGGAACGAGGACTGAAGCTTTCTTT. Its protein product is CASSLQGTRTEAFF.

This clonotype was found a few times. The gene calls are TRBV7-8 and TRBJ2-5; possibly TRBD1 for D (6 bases). Germline V gives CDR1 SGHVS, CDR2 FQNEAQ. The CDR3 consists of 12 residues. V lost 1 base and J 13 bases, leaving 13 bases between the germline ends. For the CDR3, the DNA is TGTGCCAGCAGCTTAGTGGGGGCACCGGCGTACTTC. Translating it yields CASSLVGAPAYF. The variable domain in full, completed from reference TRBV7-8 and TRBJ2-5, reads GAGVSQSPRYKVAKRGQDVALRCDPISGHVSLFWYQQALGQGPEFLTYFQNEAQLDKSGLPSDRFFAERPEGSVSTLKIQRTQQEDSAVYLCASSLVGAPAYFGPGTRLLVL.

This clonotype has at least ten counts. This chain connects TRBV4-2 to TRBJ2-7; no firm D call. CDR3 length: 15 amino acids. The V gene lost 0 bases and the J gene lost 5 bases, with 14 bases spanning the gap. CDR1 LGHNA and CDR2 YNFKEQ come from the germline V gene. CDR3 sequence: CASSQDLGLTDEQYF. In DNA, the CDR3 is TGTGCCAGCAGCCAAGATCTTGGTCTCACTGACGAGCAGTACTTC.

This clonotype was seen a few times. Without the conserved terminal phenylalanine or tryptophan, this CDR3 likely stems from a read error. V and J are TRBV29-1 and TRBJ1-1; D call uncertain. The CDR3 has 14 residues. The germline V gene encodes CDR1 SQVTM and CDR2 ANQGSEA. V was trimmed by 3 bases and J by 0 bases, leaving 11 bases between them. This CDR3 is CSVEIGTLNTEAFL. CDR3 DNA sequence: TGCAGCGTTGAGATAGGTACACTGAACACTGAAGCTTTCCTT.

This clonotype has a count of ten or more. The CDR3: CATPSPFPSSGNTIYF. CDR3 DNA sequence: TGTGCCACCCCCTCTCCGTTTCCCAGCTCTGGAAACACCATATATTTT. This chain uses TRBV12-3 or TRBV12-4 with TRBJ1-3; D is ambiguous. The ends were cut back, 10 bases at V and 0 bases at J, with 19 bases in the middle. This CDR3 is built from 16 residues.

There are a few counts of this clonotype. This rearrangement joins TRBV2 to TRBJ2-2; 9 bases fit TRBD1. Germline V gene lookup returns CDR1 SNHLY and CDR2 FYNNEI. With V trimmed by 8 bases and J by 1 base, 2 bases remained unmatched. The CDR3 contains 14 residues. In DNA form, the CDR3 reads TGTGCCAGCGGACAGGGGATGAACACCGGGGAGCTGTTTTTT. Translated: CASGQGMNTGELFF.

This clonotype appeared many times. The chain carries TRBV10-3 and TRBJ2-3; weak D call: TRBD1 (6 bases). Deletions cut 3 bases from V and 4 bases from J, with 14 bases between. This CDR3 has 15 amino acids. From germline, CDR1 is ENHRY and CDR2 SYGVKD. CDR3 DNA sequence: TGTGCCATCAGTGATGTCAGGGGTTTAGCAGATACGCAGTATTTT. Translating it yields CAISDVRGLADTQYF.

The chain joins TRBV20-1 to TRBJ2-3, with D perhaps matching TRBD1 or TRBD2 (5 bases each). CDR3 length: 12 residues. The germline CDR1 and CDR2 sequences are DFQATT and SNEGSKA (reference sequence). V was trimmed by 5 bases and J by 14 bases, leaving 20 bases between them. The CDR3: CSAWNTGTLRYF. CDR3 coding DNA: TGCAGTGCTTGGAACACCGGGACCCTCCGGTATTTT.

This clonotype occurred a few times. The rearrangement uses TRBV18 and TRBJ2-5, with TRBD1 matching over 9 bases. J lost 4 bases, V lost 1 base, and 13 bases had no gene match. Germline values: CDR1 KGHSH, CDR2 LQKENI. CDR3 length: 18 amino acids. The CDR3 coding sequence is TGTGCCAGCTCACCACTTGCGGGCACAGGGGGCCTCGGAGAGACCCAGTACTTC. Amino acids: CASSPLAGTGGLGETQYF.

This clonotype was counted ten times or more. This chain links TRBV5-1 with TRBJ2-5; 8 bases match TRBD1. The CDR3 contains 15 residues. Germline values: CDR1 SGHRS, CDR2 YFSETQ. With V trimmed by 0 bases and J by 2 bases, 3 bases remained unmatched. The DNA for the CDR3 is TGCGCCAGCAGCTTGGCCACAGGGGGGCAAGAGACCCAGTACTTC. It yields the protein CASSLATGGQETQYF.

The V call is TRBV29-1, the J call TRBJ1-2, with D uncertain. Germline V CDR1 and CDR2: SQVTM, ANQGSEA. This CDR3 comprises 13 residues. V was clipped by 4 bases and J by 1 base, with 10 bases between them. The CDR3 spells CSVVDWGNYGYTF. In DNA, the CDR3 is TGCAGCGTTGTTGATTGGGGTAACTATGGCTACACCTTC. Based on the CDR3 plus reference TRBV29-1 and TRBJ1-2, the full variable domain is SAVISQKPSRDICQRGTSLTIQCQVDSQVTMMFWYRQQPGQSLTLIATANQGSEATYESGFVIDKFPISRPNLTFSTLTVSNMSPEDSSIYLCSVVDWGNYGYTFGSGTRLTVV.

A few counts support this clonotype. V usage is TRBV28 and J usage is TRBJ2-1; TRBD2 matches at 11 bases. The V segment lost 6 bases and the J segment 4 bases; nucleotides outside the gene matches: 8. The CDR3 is made up of 16 amino acids. The germline V gene has CDR1 MDHEN and CDR2 SYDVKM. The CDR3 coding sequence is TGTGCCAGCAGACTACAATCTAGCGGGGGGTACAATGAGCAGTTCTTC. Protein sequence: CASRLQSSGGYNEQFF.

This sequence joins TRBV5-1 and TRBJ1-1; 7 bases are shared with TRBD1. The germline V gene encodes CDR1 SGHRS and CDR2 YFSETQ. The CDR3 spans 17 residues. Trimming removed 4 bases from V and 7 bases from J; junction bases left unmatched: 19. The CDR3 region has the DNA TGCGCCAGCAGCCCAGACAGGGAATACTCCGGCAGGGGTGAAGCTTTCTTT. This sequence encodes CASSPDREYSGRGEAFF.

This clonotype occurred many times. The V call is TRBV4-1, the J call TRBJ1-1, with TRBD1 as a possible D gene (5 bases). The CDR3 contains 14 residues. Germline CDR1 MGHRA, CDR2 YSYEKL. Between the trimmed V and J ends, which lost 3 bases and 3 bases, there was a span of 11 bases. The CDR3 coding sequence is TGCGCCAGCAGCCATCCCGGCAGGGACACTGAAGCTTTCTTT. Translation gives CASSHPGRDTEAFF.

This clonotype showed up just a few times. The chain has TRBV5-5 and TRBJ2-5; 8 nucleotides line up with TRBD2. CDR3 length equals 15 residues. CDR1 and CDR2 from the germline V gene are SGHKS and YYEKEE (reference sequence). With V trimmed by 1 base and J by 5 bases, 7 bases remained unmatched. The CDR3 DNA is TGTGCCAGCAGCTTGCACTTCCGGGGGGGGGAGACCCAGTACTTC. Amino acid sequence: CASSLHFRGGETQYF.

The CDR3 region has the DNA TGTGCCAGCTCACTAACCTCGGGGGGCCCCCTTGAGCAGTTCTTC. Translation gives CASSLTSGGPLEQFF. V and J are TRBV18 and TRBJ2-1; a weak D match, TRBD2 (7 bases). Per germline, CDR1 KGHSH and CDR2 LQKENI. Trimming cost V 4 bases and J 9 bases, with 19 bases left between them. The CDR3 length is 15 residues. Based on the CDR3 plus reference TRBV18 and TRBJ2-1, the full variable domain is NAGVMQNPRHLVRRRGQEARLRCSPMKGHSHVYWYRQLPEEGLKFMVYLQKENIIDESGMPKERFSAEFPKEGPSILRIQQVVRGDSAAYFCASSLTSGGPLEQFFGPGTRLTVL.

The rearrangement joins TRBV6-5 to TRBJ1-1; TRBD1 matches at 7 bases. Germline CDR1 reads MNHEY; CDR2 reads SVGAGI. The CDR3 is made up of 16 amino acids. Losses at the gene ends were 0 bases for V and 6 bases for J; bases not matched to a gene: 10. The CDR3 is CASSYSRGGAGPEAFF. The CDR3 DNA sequence: TGTGCCAGCAGTTACTCGCGAGGGGGCGCGGGCCCTGAAGCTTTCTTT.

The V call is TRBV5-5, the J call TRBJ1-1, with TRBD1 matching 8 bases. This CDR3 comprises 14 residues. V shed 3 bases and J 7 bases; nucleotides not matched to a gene: 8. Germline CDR1 reads SGHKS; CDR2 reads YYEKEE (reference sequence). The CDR3 nucleotides are TGTGCCAGCAGCTCCGACAGGGGCCCACTTGAAGCTTTCTTT. Translated: CASSSDRGPLEAFF.

This clonotype was counted only a few times. V and J are TRBV6-5 and TRBJ2-7; D is unclear. The CDR3 has 14 amino acids. V was trimmed by 4 bases and J by 1 base, leaving 11 bases between them. Germline-derived CDR1 and CDR2 are MNHEY and SVGAGI. The CDR3 loop is CASSSPVGSYEQYF. In nucleotides, the CDR3 is TGTGCCAGCAGTTCCCCCGTGGGTTCCTACGAGCAGTACTTC.

This clonotype was seen ten or more times. This chain joins TRBV28 and TRBJ1-1; the D is unclear. From germline, CDR1 is MDHEN and CDR2 SYDVKM. The CDR3 has 15 amino acids. The V end lost 6 bases, the J end lost 9 bases, and 23 bases lay between the germline ends. CDR3 DNA sequence: TGTGCCAGCAGCCCTCCCCATTTGGCCGTAACTAAAGCTTTCTTT. As protein: CASSPPHLAVTKAFF.